This record concerns one T cell receptor beta chain sequence. Its antigen remains unidentified. Both 60 Vbeta primers and 13 Jbeta primers went into the PCR. Clones were sequenced by immunoSEQ multiplex PCR, and TCRdb holds only the in-frame ones, with some missing. The data hold 100,000 to 150,000 clones, with approximately 82% observed a single time. This entry comes from a study of cytomegalovirus exposure and HLA in healthy donors. Study-wide findings and caveats: In an earlier analysis, about 87% or about 30%: the productive usage of most TCR beta V segments.

Among the donors, all were healthy bone marrow donors. The sequence was obtained from a woman under 30 in good health and CMV-seropositive. Source material: PBMCs.

The CDR3 protein is CASSQGDYGYTF. CDR3 nucleotides: TGTGCCAGCAGCCAGGGGGACTATGGCTACACCTTC. This chain links TRBV6-6 with TRBJ1-2; 7 bases line up with TRBD1. V shed 6 bases, J shed 3 bases, and the junction held 1 base outside the gene matches. Germline loops: CDR1 MNHNY, CDR2 SVGAGI (reference sequence). CDR3 size: 12 residues.